This T cell receptor (delta chain) was recovered during a study of γδ T cells in repeated Plasmodium falciparum infection. Study-wide context: Malian repertoires were sampled cross-sectionally without transmission and longitudinally through febrile malaria.

TCRdb reprocessed the multiplex PCR reads using CATT. This sample carries 45,000 to 60,000 delta-chain clones, roughly 1.9% of them seen once, and the ten largest clones take 24%. This clone was observed a few times. Its antigen remains unknown. The TCRdb record carries a much larger clone's protein, which differs from this DNA's translation at residue 9; a read error is the likely cause, and the protein listed here is the DNA translation. Bulk repertoires came from Vgamma9/Vdelta2+ or Vdelta2-negative gammadelta T cells flow-sorted from PBMC. The CDR3 runs to 13 residues. With 5 bases removed from V and 7 bases from J, the gap between germline ends came to 14 bases. Germline V gives CDR1 TSWWSYY, CDR2 QGS. Study-level findings and limits: Vdelta2-negative gammadelta repertoires, largely Vdelta1+, seemingly showed infection-driven waves of new clonal selection.

The TCR comes from a pool of human donors (malaria-infected and uninfected, not separated). The sequencing sample was made of gamma-delta T cells from blood. The chain carries TRDV1 and TRDJ1; maybe TRDD2 (5 bases). The CDR3 DNA reads TGTGCTCTTGGGTCCCCCTTCTCCGGTAAACTCATCTTT. This sequence encodes CALGSPFSGKLIF.